Given below is one TCR beta chain in context. Its antigen remains unidentified. This specimen belongs to a study of cytomegalovirus exposure and HLA in healthy donors. This table comes from immunoSEQ multiplex PCR, and its TCRdb copy is limited to in-frame clones, with some not included. The sample yields approximately 88,000 clones, around 82% seen once. V shed 0 bases, J shed 4 bases, and the junction held 7 bases outside the gene matches. Germline V gives CDR1 SGDLS, CDR2 YYNGEE. The CDR3 sequence is 16 residues long. The donors formed part of the approximately 120-subject validation cohort, distinct from the approximately 670-subject first cohort. Study conclusions and caveats: For cytomegalovirus status, the classifier reportedly gave diagnoses with high specificity and sensitivity. TCR beta chains numbering 164 were designated cytomegalovirus-associated.

The clonotype was recovered from a woman younger than 35 in good health and CMV-seropositive. The rearrangement uses TRBV9 and TRBJ2-3; 8 bases match TRBD2. Sample: PBMCs. The CDR3 reads CASSVAGSGVADTQYF. CDR3 bases: TGTGCCAGCAGCGTAGCGGGTAGCGGGGTGGCAGATACGCAGTATTTT.